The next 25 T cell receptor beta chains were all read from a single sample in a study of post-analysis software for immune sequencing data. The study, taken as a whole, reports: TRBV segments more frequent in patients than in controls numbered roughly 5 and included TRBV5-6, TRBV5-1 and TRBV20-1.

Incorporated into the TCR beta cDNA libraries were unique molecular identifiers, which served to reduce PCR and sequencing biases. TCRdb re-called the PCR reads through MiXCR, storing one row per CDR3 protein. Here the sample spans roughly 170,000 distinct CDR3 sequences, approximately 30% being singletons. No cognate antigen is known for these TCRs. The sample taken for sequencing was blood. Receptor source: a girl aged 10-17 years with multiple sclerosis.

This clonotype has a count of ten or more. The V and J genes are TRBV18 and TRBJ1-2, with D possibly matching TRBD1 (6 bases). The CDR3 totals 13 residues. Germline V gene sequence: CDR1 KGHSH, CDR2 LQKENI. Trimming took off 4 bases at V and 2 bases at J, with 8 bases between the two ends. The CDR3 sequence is CASSLDSNYGYTF. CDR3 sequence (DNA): TGTGCCAGCTCACTGGACAGCAACTATGGCTACACCTTC. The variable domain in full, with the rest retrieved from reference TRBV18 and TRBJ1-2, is NAGVMQNPRHLVRRRGQEARLRCSPMKGHSHVYWYRQLPEEGLKFMVYLQKENIIDESGMPKERFSAEFPKEGPSILRIQQVVRGDSAAYFCASSLDSNYGYTFGSGTRLTVV.

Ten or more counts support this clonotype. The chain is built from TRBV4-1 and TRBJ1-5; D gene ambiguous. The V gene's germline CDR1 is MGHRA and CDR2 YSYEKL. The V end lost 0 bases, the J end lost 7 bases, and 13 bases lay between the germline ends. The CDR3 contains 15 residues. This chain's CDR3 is CASSQELGVRQPQHF. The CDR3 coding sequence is TGCGCCAGCAGCCAAGAACTGGGAGTTCGGCAGCCCCAGCATTTT.

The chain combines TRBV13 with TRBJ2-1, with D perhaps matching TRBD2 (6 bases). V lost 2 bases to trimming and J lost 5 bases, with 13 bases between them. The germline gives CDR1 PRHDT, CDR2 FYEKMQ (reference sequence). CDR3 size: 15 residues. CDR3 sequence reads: CASSLWGRLDNEQFF. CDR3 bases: TGTGCCAGCAGCTTATGGGGGAGGCTTGACAATGAGCAGTTCTTC.

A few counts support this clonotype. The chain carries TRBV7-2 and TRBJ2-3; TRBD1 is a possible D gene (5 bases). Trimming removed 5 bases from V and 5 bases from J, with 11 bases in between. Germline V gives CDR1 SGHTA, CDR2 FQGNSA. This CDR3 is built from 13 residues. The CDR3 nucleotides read TGTGCCAGCAGCACAGGCAGCGAAGATACGCAGTATTTT. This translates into CASSTGSEDTQYF.

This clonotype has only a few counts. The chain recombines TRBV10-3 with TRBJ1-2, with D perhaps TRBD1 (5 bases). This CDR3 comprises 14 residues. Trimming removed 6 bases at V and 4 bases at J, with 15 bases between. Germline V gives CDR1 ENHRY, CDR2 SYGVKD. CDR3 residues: CAIRGGTEIYGYTF. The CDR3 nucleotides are TGTGCCATCAGAGGAGGGACGGAGATCTATGGCTACACCTTC.

CDR3: CSARELIRGGNEQFF. CDR3 DNA: TGCAGTGCTAGAGAACTGATAAGGGGTGGGAATGAGCAGTTCTTC. This chain uses TRBV20-1 with TRBJ2-1; TRBD1 might be the D (5 bases). This CDR3 has 15 amino acids. CDR1 and CDR2 (germline): DFQATT, SNEGSKA (reference sequence). The germline V and J ends were trimmed by 0 bases and 7 bases, with 16 bases remaining between them.

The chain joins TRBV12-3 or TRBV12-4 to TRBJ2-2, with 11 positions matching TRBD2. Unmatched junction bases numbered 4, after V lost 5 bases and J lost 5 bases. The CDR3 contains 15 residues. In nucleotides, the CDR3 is TGTGCCAGCAGTCGTCTAGCGGGGGGAACCGGGGAGCTGTTTTTT. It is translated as CASSRLAGGTGELFF.

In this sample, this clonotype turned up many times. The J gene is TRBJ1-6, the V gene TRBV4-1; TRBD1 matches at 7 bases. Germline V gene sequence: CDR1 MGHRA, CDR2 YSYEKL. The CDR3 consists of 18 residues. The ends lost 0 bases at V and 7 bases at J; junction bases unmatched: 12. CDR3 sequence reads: CASSQDMGPGQLNSPLHF. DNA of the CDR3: TGCGCCAGCAGCCAAGATATGGGGCCGGGACAGCTCAATTCACCCCTCCACTTT.

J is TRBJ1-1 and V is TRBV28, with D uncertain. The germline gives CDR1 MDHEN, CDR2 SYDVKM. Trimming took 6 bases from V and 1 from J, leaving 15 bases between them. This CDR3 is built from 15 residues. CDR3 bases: TGTGCCAGCAGATACCCTTACTCCGAGAACACTGAAGCTTTCTTT. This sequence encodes CASRYPYSENTEAFF.

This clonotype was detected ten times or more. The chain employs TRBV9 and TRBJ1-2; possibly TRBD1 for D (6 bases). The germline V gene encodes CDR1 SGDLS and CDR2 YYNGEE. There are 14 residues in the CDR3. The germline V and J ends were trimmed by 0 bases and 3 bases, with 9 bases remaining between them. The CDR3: CASSVEPGDYGYTF. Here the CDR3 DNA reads TGTGCCAGCAGCGTAGAGCCAGGGGACTATGGCTACACCTTC.

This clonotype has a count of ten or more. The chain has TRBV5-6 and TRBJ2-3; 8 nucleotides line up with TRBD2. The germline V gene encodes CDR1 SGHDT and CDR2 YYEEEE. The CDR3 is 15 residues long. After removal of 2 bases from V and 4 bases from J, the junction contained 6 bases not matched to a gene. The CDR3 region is CASSLSGRAADTQYF. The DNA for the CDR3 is TGTGCCAGCAGCTTAAGCGGGAGAGCGGCAGATACGCAGTATTTT.

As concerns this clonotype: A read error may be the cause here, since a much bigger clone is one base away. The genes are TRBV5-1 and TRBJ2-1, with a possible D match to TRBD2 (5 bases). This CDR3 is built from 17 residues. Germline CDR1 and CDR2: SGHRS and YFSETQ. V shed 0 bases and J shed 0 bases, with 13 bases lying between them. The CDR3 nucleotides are TGCGCCAGCAGCTTGGACGAGGGCTCGGGCTCCTACAATGAGCAGTTCTTC. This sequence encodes CASSLDEGSGSYNEQFF.

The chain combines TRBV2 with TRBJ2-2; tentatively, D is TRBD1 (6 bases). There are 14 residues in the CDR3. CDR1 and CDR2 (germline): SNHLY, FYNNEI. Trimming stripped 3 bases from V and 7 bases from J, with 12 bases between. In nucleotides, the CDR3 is TGTGCCAGCAGTGAGCAGGGGCGCAGCGGGGAGCTGTTTTTT. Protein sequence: CASSEQGRSGELFF.

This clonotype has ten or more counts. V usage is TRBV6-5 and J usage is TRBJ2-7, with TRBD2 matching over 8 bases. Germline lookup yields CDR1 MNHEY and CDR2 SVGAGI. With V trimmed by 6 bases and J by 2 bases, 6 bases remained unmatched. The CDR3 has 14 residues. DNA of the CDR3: TGTGCCAGCAGGCCTATAGCGGGAACCTACGAGCAGTACTTC. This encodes CASRPIAGTYEQYF.

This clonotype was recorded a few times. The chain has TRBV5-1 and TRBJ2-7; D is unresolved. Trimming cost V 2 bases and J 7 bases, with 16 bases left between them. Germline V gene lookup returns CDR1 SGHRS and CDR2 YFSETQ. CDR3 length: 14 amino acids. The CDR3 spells CASSFGVGYNEQYF. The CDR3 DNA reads TGCGCCAGCAGCTTCGGCGTGGGCTACAATGAGCAGTACTTC.

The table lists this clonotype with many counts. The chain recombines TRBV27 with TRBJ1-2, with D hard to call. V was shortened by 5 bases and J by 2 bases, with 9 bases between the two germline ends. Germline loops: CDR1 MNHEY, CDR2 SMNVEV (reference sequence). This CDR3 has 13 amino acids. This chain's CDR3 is CASSTRANYGYTF. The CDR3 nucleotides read TGTGCCAGCAGTACCCGGGCCAACTATGGCTACACCTTC.

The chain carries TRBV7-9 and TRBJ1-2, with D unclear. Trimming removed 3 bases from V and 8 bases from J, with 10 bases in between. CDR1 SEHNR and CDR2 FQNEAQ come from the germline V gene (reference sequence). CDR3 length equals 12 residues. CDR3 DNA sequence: TGTGCCAGCAGCTTGAGCAGCCGGGGCTACACCTTC. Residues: CASSLSSRGYTF.

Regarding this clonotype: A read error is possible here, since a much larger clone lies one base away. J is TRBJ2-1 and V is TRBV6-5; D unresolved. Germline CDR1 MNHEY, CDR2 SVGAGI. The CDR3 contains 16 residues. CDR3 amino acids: CASSPSTEATYNEPFF. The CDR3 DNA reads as TGTGCCAGCAGTCCAAGTACAGAGGCGACCTACAATGAGCCGTTCTTC.

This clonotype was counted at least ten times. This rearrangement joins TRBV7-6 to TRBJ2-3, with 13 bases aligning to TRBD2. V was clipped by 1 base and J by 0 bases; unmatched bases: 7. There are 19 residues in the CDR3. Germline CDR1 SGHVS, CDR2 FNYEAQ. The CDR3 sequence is CASSLVPGLAGTSTDTQYF. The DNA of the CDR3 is TGTGCCAGCAGCTTAGTACCGGGACTAGCGGGAACTAGCACAGATACGCAGTATTTT.

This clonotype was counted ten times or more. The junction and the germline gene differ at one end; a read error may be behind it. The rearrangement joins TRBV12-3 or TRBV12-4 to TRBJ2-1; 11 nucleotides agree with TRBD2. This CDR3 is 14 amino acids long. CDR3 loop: CASSLAGGPYEQFF. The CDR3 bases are TGTGCCAGCAGCTTAGCGGGAGGGCCTTATGAGCAGTTCTTC.

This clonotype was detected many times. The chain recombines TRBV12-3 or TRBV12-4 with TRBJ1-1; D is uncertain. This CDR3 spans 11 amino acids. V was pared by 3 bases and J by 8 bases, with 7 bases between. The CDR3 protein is CASSFGSEAFF. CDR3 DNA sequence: TGTGCCAGCAGTTTCGGGTCAGAAGCTTTCTTT.

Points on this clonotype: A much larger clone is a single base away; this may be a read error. CDR3 amino acids: CATSGGTQGTQYF. CDR3 coding DNA: TGTGCCACCAGTGGAGGTACTCAAGGGACCCAGTACTTC. The V and J genes are TRBV24-1 and TRBJ2-5; D is unresolved. Germline V gene lookup returns CDR1 KGHDR and CDR2 SFDVKD. The CDR3 loop spans 13 amino acids.

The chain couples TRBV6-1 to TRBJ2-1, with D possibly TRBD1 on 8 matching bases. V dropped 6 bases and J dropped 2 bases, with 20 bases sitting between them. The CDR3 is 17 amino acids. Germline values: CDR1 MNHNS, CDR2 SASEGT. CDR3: CASRQQQGGLAYNEQFF. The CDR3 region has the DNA TGTGCCAGCAGACAACAACAGGGGGGGCTAGCCTACAATGAGCAGTTCTTC.

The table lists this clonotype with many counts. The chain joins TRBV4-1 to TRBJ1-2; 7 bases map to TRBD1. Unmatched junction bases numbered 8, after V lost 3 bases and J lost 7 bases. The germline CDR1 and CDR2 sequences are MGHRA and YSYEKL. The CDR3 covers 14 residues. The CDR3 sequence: CASSHWDRQAGYTF. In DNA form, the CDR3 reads TGCGCCAGCAGCCATTGGGACAGACAGGCTGGCTACACCTTC.

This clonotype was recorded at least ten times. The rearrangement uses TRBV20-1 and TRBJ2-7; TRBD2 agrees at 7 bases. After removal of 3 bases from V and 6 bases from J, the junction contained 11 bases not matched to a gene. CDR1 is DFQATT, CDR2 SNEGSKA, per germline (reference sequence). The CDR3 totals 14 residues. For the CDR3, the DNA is TGCAGTGCTAGTGTTCCCCGGGAGGCTCTCGAGCAGTACTTC. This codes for CSASVPREALEQYF.